The T cell receptor beta chain under discussion was sequenced for a study of metastatic and nonmetastatic thyroid tumors. At the level of the study: Repertoires from malignant and benign thyroid patients were compared across blood and tumor or nodule tissue.

Every patient was untreated before thyroid surgery. As originally analysed: CDR3 was compared across clinicopathological groups, and the resulting differences were used to build a distant-metastasis classifier for papillary thyroid cancer. TCRdb re-processed the PCR reads through MiXCR. Here the V and J calls rest on TCRdb's processing, not on the authors' analysis. The sample holds some 83,000 clones, approximately 13% seen once. To note about this clone: A clone one base away is much larger, so this may be a read error.

J gave up 9 bases and V 3 bases, and 13 bases lay outside the gene matches. The CDR3 length is 16 residues. Germline V gene lookup returns CDR1 LNHDA and CDR2 SQIVND (reference sequence). The chain is built from TRBV19 and TRBJ2-4, with TRBD1 identical over 8 bases. This sequence was found in a female donor with papillary thyroid cancer or a benign thyroid nodule (not recorded which). Some clones in this sample may be carry-over from other donors' samples. Material: tumor tissue. CDR3 nucleotide sequence: TGTGCCAGTAGTATCGCGACAGGGGTGTTCGAAAGCATTCAGTACTTC. Translated, it gives CASSIATGVFESIQYF.